These 4 T cell receptor beta chains share one sample of origin, sequenced in a study of PD-L1 blockade in urothelial cancer. As for time point: pretreatment peripheral blood. The table came from immunoSEQ multiplex PCR; TCRdb's copy has only in-frame clones and leaves some out. The sample lists over 35,000 clones, 70% to 90% occurring once. The material sequenced was PBMCs, taken around atezolizumab (anti-PD-L1) treatment. The receptors were sampled from a man at least 80 years old with urothelial cancer.

The rearrangement joins TRBV6-5 to TRBJ2-7; 11 bases match TRBD1. This CDR3 contains 15 residues. J was trimmed by 2 bases and V by 2 bases; bases with no gene match: 2. Germline V gene sequence: CDR1 MNHEY, CDR2 SVGAGI. The CDR3 is CASSYRDRGTYEQYF. The CDR3 DNA reads TGTGCCAGCAGTTACCGGGACAGGGGGACCTACGAGCAGTACTTC.

The genes are TRBV7-8 and TRBJ2-2, with 8 bases matching TRBD1. V lost 4 bases, J lost 7 bases, and 14 bases stayed unmatched. Germline V gives CDR1 SGHVS, CDR2 FQNEAQ. There are 17 residues in the CDR3. DNA for the CDR3: TGTGCCAGCAGCTCCGGGCGGCGACAGGGGAAGGACGGGGAGCTGTTTTTT. Residues: CASSSGRRQGKDGELFF.

The count of this clone is one. The chain couples TRBV30 to TRBJ1-4; maybe TRBD1 (5 bases). Germline V gives CDR1 GTSNPN, CDR2 SVGIG (reference sequence). CDR3 length: 15 residues. The V end was cut by 3 bases, the J end by 5 bases, with 16 bases between. CDR3 sequence reads: CAWSPGLKENEKLFF. DNA for the CDR3: TGTGCCTGGAGCCCGGGACTTAAAGAGAATGAAAAACTGTTTTTT.

The chain couples TRBV18 to TRBJ2-3, with D uncertain. This CDR3 is built from 14 residues. Trimming pared 5 bases from V and 2 bases from J, leaving 11 bases between. Per germline, CDR1 KGHSH and CDR2 LQKENI. The CDR3 here is CASSAASATDTQYF. The CDR3, as DNA: TGTGCCAGCTCAGCGGCGAGCGCCACAGATACGCAGTATTTT.